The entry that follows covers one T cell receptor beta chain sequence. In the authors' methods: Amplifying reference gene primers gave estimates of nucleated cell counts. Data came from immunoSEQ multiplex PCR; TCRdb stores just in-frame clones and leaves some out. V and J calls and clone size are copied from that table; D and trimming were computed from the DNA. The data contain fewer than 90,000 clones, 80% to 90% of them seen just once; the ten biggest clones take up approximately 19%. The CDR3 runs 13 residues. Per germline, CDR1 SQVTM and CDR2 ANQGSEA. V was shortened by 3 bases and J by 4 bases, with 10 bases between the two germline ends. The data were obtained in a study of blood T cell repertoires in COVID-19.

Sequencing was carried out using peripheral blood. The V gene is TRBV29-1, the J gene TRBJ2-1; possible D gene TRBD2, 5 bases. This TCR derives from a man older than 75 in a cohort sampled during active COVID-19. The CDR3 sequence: CSVDGLRYNEQFF. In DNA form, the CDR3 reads TGCAGCGTTGACGGACTTCGATACAATGAGCAGTTCTTC.